This TCR beta chain appears in the sequencing data of a study of cytomegalovirus exposure and HLA in healthy donors. Study-wide results and limits: By a later analysis, the bulk of CMV-associated TCR beta chains appeared HLA-restricted. The listing of fewer than 200 TCR beta chains classed them as cytomegalovirus-associated.

The CDR3 length is 16 residues. The V gene's germline CDR1 is MNHNS and CDR2 SASEGT. Trimming cost V 0 bases and J 0 bases, with 9 bases left between them. The PCR contained 60 Vbeta and 13 Jbeta primers. Some clones are missing from TCRdb's copy, which holds only in-frame ones; the method was immunoSEQ multiplex PCR. This table holds over 95,000 clones, 74% found once. With regard to this clone: What it binds is not known.

At sampling all donors were nominally healthy, likely with unrecorded immune exposures. The genes are TRBV6-1 and TRBJ1-5; D gene unclear. The receptor was isolated from a human donor in good health. Sequencing was done on a sample of PBMCs. Here the CDR3 DNA reads TGTGCCAGCAGTGAAGCGCGGAGCTATAGCAATCAGCCCCAGCATTTT. It translates to CASSEARSYSNQPQHF.